A single sample gave rise to the 25 T cell receptor beta chains below, sequenced in a study of shared clonotypes between healthy human individuals (TCRdb year 2020). Libraries were built with the immunoSEQ multiplex PCR assay. As stored in TCRdb, this immuneACCESS dataset retains in-frame rearrangements with V and J assigned. A fraction of the clones does not appear; measured against another copy, unresolved V genes explain less than half of the discrepancy, and the remainder lacks a known reason. This sample gives 800,000 or so clones in total; about 97% of them show up just once. Around 0.21% of the sample goes to the ten largest clones. For the CD8 naive samples, CD45RO-negative cells were positively selected for CCR7, yielding a CD45RA+CCR7+ population from which TemRA cells were excluded. Material: naive CD8+ T cells sorted from blood. What this sample's cell subset or site label stands for: CD45RA+CCR7+. Receptor source: a man under 40 in good health.

This clone has a single count. This chain links TRBV29-1 with TRBJ2-1, with 9 bases lining up with TRBD1. The CDR3 totals 15 residues. Trimming cost V 4 bases and J 2 bases; bases outside gene matches: 6. Germline values: CDR1 SQVTM, CDR2 ANQGSEA. The CDR3 here is CSVVERTGAYNEQFF. The CDR3, as DNA: TGCAGCGTTGTGGAGCGGACAGGGGCCTACAATGAGCAGTTCTTC.

A single count supports this clone. Here the CDR3 reads CASTAGSGNTIYF. The DNA of the CDR3 is TGTGCCAGTACCGCAGGCTCTGGAAACACCATATATTTT. The chain couples TRBV19 to TRBJ1-3; D not certain. Germline values: CDR1 LNHDA, CDR2 SQIVND (reference sequence). The CDR3 has 13 amino acids. The V and J ends lost 7 bases and 0 bases respectively, with 7 bases between them.

The chain employs TRBV15 and TRBJ2-7, with 8 bases that match TRBD1. The CDR3 contains 14 residues. Germline V CDR1 and CDR2: LNHNV, YYDKDF (reference sequence). Trimming at V came to 4 bases and at J to 5 bases, leaving 7 bases not matched to a gene. CDR3 nucleotides: TGTGCCACCAGCAAGTGGACAGGGTACGACGAGCAGTACTTC. This gives the protein CATSKWTGYDEQYF.

As concerns this clone: Other DNA sequences from this sample encode an identical CDR3 as well. This sequence joins TRBV29-1 and TRBJ2-1, with TRBD2 matching over 11 bases. The length of the CDR3 is 13 residues. Germline V gene sequence: CDR1 SQVTM, CDR2 ANQGSEA. V was clipped by 6 bases and J by 7 bases; unmatched bases: 5. The CDR3 coding sequence is TGCAGCGTGGGACGACTAGCGGGGAATGAGCAGTTCTTC. Protein: CSVGRLAGNEQFF.

The chain is built from TRBV7-9 and TRBJ1-1; D unclear. The CDR3 contains 13 residues. The germline CDR1 and CDR2 sequences are SEHNR and FQNEAQ (reference sequence). Trimming took off 5 bases at V and 3 bases at J, with 10 bases between the two ends. This chain's CDR3 is CASSPPGDTEAFF. For the CDR3, the DNA is TGTGCCAGCAGCCCCCCCGGGGACACTGAAGCTTTCTTT.

The CDR3 DNA reads TGTGCCAGCACCGACAACATTGTTTCCGGGACAGGGTTGGGAGAGACCCAGTACTTC. Translating gives CASTDNIVSGTGLGETQYF. This rearrangement joins TRBV7-9 to TRBJ2-5; 9 positions match TRBD1. Germline V gene sequence: CDR1 SEHNR, CDR2 FQNEAQ (reference sequence). The CDR3 covers 19 residues. V shed 7 bases and J 4 bases; nucleotides not matched to a gene: 22.

The chain recombines TRBV7-2 with TRBJ1-1; D uncertain. Deletions cut 3 bases from V and 11 bases from J, with 16 bases between. Germline V lookup: CDR1 SGHTA, CDR2 FQGNSA. The CDR3 totals 13 residues. The CDR3 spells CASSLGQASFAFF. CDR3 nucleotide sequence: TGTGCCAGCAGCTTGGGCCAGGCGAGTTTCGCTTTCTTT.

This clone was picked up one time. This chain joins TRBV10-3 and TRBJ2-7; unclear D gene. The ends were cut back, 6 bases at V and 1 base at J, with 10 bases in the middle. Per the germline V gene, CDR1 is ENHRY and CDR2 is SYGVKD. The CDR3 loop spans 13 amino acids. In nucleotides, the CDR3 is TGTGCCATCAGGTCGACGGAATCCTACGAGCAGTACTTC. It specifies CAIRSTESYEQYF.

The J gene is TRBJ2-5, the V gene TRBV5-6; possibly TRBD1 or TRBD2 for D (6 bases each). The length of the CDR3 is 14 residues. Germline loops: CDR1 SGHDT, CDR2 YYEEEE. V was trimmed by 4 bases and J by 2 bases, leaving 12 bases between them. CDR3 residues: CASSGGGVQETQYF. DNA of the CDR3: TGTGCCAGCAGCGGGGGCGGGGTGCAAGAGACCCAGTACTTC. Filled out from reference TRBV5-6 and TRBJ2-5, the complete variable domain reads DAGVTQSPTHLIKTRGQQVTLRCSPKSGHDTVSWYQQALGQGPQFIFQYYEEEERQRGNFPDRFSGHQFPNYSSELNVNALLLGDSALYLCASSGGGVQETQYFGPGTRLLVL.

The V and J genes are TRBV10-2 and TRBJ2-7, with D perhaps given as TRBD1 or TRBD2 (5 bases each). V lost 5 bases and J lost 3, with 11 bases in between. The germline CDR1 and CDR2 sequences are WSHSY and SAAADI. This CDR3 contains 13 residues. The CDR3 DNA follows: TGCGCCAGCAGTCCGGGGCAGAACTACGAGCAGTACTTC. This translates into CASSPGQNYEQYF.

This clone occurred a few times. The chain uses TRBV5-4 and TRBJ1-1; 8 nucleotides match TRBD1. CDR1 is SGHNT and CDR2 is YYREEE in the germline V gene (reference sequence). J gave up 4 bases and V 4 bases, and 3 bases lay outside the gene matches. CDR3 length: 13 residues. DNA of the CDR3: TGTGCCAGCAGCCCGACAGGGGCCACTGAAGCTTTCTTT. Translated, it gives CASSPTGATEAFF. Complete variable domain (other parts from reference TRBV5-4 and TRBJ1-1): ETGVTQSPTHLIKTRGQQVTLRCSSQSGHNTVSWYQQALGQGPQFIFQYYREEENGRGNFPPRFSGLQFPNYSSELNVNALELDDSALYLCASSPTGATEAFFGQGTRLTVV.

V and J are TRBV13 and TRBJ2-7; the match to TRBD2 covers 10 bases. The V and J ends lost 0 bases and 7 bases, in that order; junction bases with no gene match: 15. Germline CDR1 reads PRHDT; CDR2 reads FYEKMQ (reference sequence). The CDR3 contains 18 residues. The CDR3 coding sequence is TGTGCCAGCAGCTTAGGGCTAGCGGGAGCTGGAAGTTTGAGGGAGCAGTACTTC. Its translation: CASSLGLAGAGSLREQYF.

The chain uses TRBV6-5 and TRBJ2-7; 7 bases align to TRBD1. Germline CDR1 MNHEY, CDR2 SVGAGI. This CDR3 has 11 residues. V shed 10 bases and J 2 bases; nucleotides not matched to a gene: 2. The CDR3 coding sequence is TGTGCCACAGGGACAGCCTACGAGCAGTACTTC. Translation gives CATGTAYEQYF.

The V and J genes are TRBV5-1 and TRBJ2-1; D is uncertain. Per the germline V gene, CDR1 is SGHRS and CDR2 is YFSETQ. This CDR3 is built from 15 residues. Trimming took off 0 bases at V and 6 bases at J, with 13 bases between the two ends. DNA of the CDR3: TGCGCCAGCAGCTTGGATCTCGCCCCAGCCAATGAGCAGTTCTTC. Protein product: CASSLDLAPANEQFF.

The CDR3 DNA follows: TGTGCCAGCAGCCAAGATCCGAACACCGGGGAGCTGTTTTTT. Protein sequence: CASSQDPNTGELFF. The gene calls are TRBV4-2 and TRBJ2-2; D is unresolved. Trimming took 0 bases from V and 0 from J, leaving 2 bases between them. In germline, CDR1 is LGHNA, CDR2 YNFKEQ. The CDR3 length is 14 residues.

The CDR3 DNA sequence: TGTGCCAGCCCGCCAGGGGGGGTCGGGAATGGCGAGCAGTACTTC. Translated, it gives CASPPGGVGNGEQYF. The chain uses TRBV6-1 and TRBJ2-7, with D perhaps given as TRBD1 or TRBD2 (7 bases each). V was pared by 8 bases and J by 6 bases, with 23 bases between. The germline gives CDR1 MNHNS, CDR2 SASEGT. The length of the CDR3 is 15 residues.

Details on this clone: Other nucleotide sequences in the sample specify the same CDR3. V usage is TRBV19 and J usage is TRBJ2-1, with D maybe TRBD2 (5 bases). The CDR3 has 15 amino acids. The V and J ends lost 2 bases and 0 bases respectively, with 8 bases between them. CDR1 and CDR2 from the germline V gene are LNHDA and SQIVND (reference sequence). The CDR3 nucleotides are TGTGCCAGTAGTATAACGGGGAGCTCCTACAATGAGCAGTTCTTC. Its protein product is CASSITGSSYNEQFF.

This chain joins TRBV18 and TRBJ2-5; D gene uncertain. V was cut by 6 bases and J by 1 base, with 9 bases left in between. Per germline, CDR1 KGHSH and CDR2 LQKENI. The CDR3 loop spans 13 amino acids. CDR3 amino acids: CASSYRAQETQYF. CDR3 DNA sequence: TGTGCCAGCTCTTACCGGGCCCAAGAGACCCAGTACTTC.

This clone has a single count. The chain combines TRBV15 with TRBJ1-2; D call uncertain. Per the germline V gene, CDR1 is LNHNV and CDR2 is YYDKDF (reference sequence). The CDR3 sequence is 13 residues long. V lost 4 bases to trimming and J lost 4 bases, with 10 bases between them. CDR3 sequence: CATSTPQTYGYTF. In nucleotides, the CDR3 is TGTGCCACCAGCACCCCGCAAACCTATGGCTACACCTTC.

The chain employs TRBV6-6 and TRBJ2-1, with TRBD1 identical over 9 bases. The length of the CDR3 is 15 residues. J was trimmed by 7 bases and V by 2 bases; bases with no gene match: 6. Germline CDR1 is MNHNY and CDR2 is SVGAGI (reference sequence). CDR3 region: CASSYEQGARNEQFF. The CDR3 DNA is TGTGCCAGCAGTTACGAACAGGGGGCTCGTAATGAGCAGTTCTTC.

The CDR3 here is CASSESGVLLNEQFF. CDR3 bases: TGTGCCAGCAGTGAATCGGGAGTGTTACTCAATGAGCAGTTCTTC. The V call is TRBV6-1, the J call TRBJ2-1, with D possibly TRBD2 on 6 matching bases. Germline V gene lookup returns CDR1 MNHNS and CDR2 SASEGT. The CDR3 extends over 15 amino acids. Trimming stripped 2 bases from V and 6 bases from J, with 14 bases between.

V and J are TRBV30 and TRBJ1-5, with D possibly being TRBD1 (6 bases). Trimming shortened V by 2 bases and J by 1 base, and 9 bases separated the two germline ends. CDR1 GTSNPN and CDR2 SVGIG come from the germline V gene (reference sequence). The CDR3 has 14 amino acids. For the CDR3, the DNA is TGTGCCTGGAGTACAGGGTACAGCAATCAGCCCCAGCATTTT. It translates to CAWSTGYSNQPQHF.

The chain carries TRBV19 and TRBJ1-3, with D hard to call. V lost 8 bases, J lost 0 bases, and 8 bases lay in between. The germline gives CDR1 LNHDA, CDR2 SQIVND (reference sequence). The CDR3 spans 13 residues. CDR3: CASASSSGNTIYF. The CDR3 DNA reads as TGTGCCAGTGCTTCGAGCTCTGGAAACACCATATATTTT. Drawing the rest from reference TRBV19 and TRBJ1-3, the complete variable domain is DGGITQSPKYLFRKEGQNVTLSCEQNLNHDAMYWYRQDPGQGLRLIYYSQIVNDFQKGDIAEGYSVSREKKESFPLTVTSAQKNPTAFYLCASASSSGNTIYFGEGSWLTVV.

This chain connects TRBV10-3 to TRBJ2-1; D remains unclear. The V gene's germline CDR1 is ENHRY and CDR2 SYGVKD. This CDR3 is 12 amino acids long. The V gene lost 2 bases and the J gene lost 10 bases, with 9 bases spanning the gap. The CDR3 region has the DNA TGTGCCATCAGTGAGAAGAGTGGCGAGCAGTTCTTC. This gives the protein CAISEKSGEQFF.

This clone was detected once. The rearrangement joins TRBV7-2 to TRBJ2-3; 14 bases fit TRBD2. The length of the CDR3 is 13 residues. Germline CDR1 is SGHTA and CDR2 is FQGNSA. V was clipped by 3 bases and J by 14 bases; unmatched bases: 4. Here the CDR3 reads CASSFAGLAGVYF. The CDR3 nucleotides are TGTGCCAGCAGCTTTGCGGGACTAGCGGGAGTGTATTTT.